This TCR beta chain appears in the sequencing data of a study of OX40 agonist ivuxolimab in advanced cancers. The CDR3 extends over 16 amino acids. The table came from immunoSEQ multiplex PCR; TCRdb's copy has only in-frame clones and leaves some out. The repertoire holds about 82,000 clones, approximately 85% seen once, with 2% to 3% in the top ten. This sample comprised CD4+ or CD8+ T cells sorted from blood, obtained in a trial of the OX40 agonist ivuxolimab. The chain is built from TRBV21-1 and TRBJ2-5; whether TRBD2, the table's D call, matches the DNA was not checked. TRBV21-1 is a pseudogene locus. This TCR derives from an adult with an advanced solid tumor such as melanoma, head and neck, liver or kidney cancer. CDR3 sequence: CAIPKGDYISRETQYF. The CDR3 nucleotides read TGTGCCATTCCTAAAGGGGACTATATATCCCGGGAGACCCAGTACTTC.